This TCR beta chain was identified during a study of T cell changes during pregnancy in multiple sclerosis. Assay: immunoSEQ multiplex PCR; the TCRdb copy retains only in-frame clones and omits some. Counted here are fewer than 70,000 clones, roughly 92% occurring once; the ten biggest clones make up approximately 3.5%. CDR3 length: 19 amino acids. CDR1 and CDR2 from the germline V gene are SGHRS and YFSETQ. V lost 0 bases and J lost 6; bases outside the gene matches: 19. This receptor was identified in a female donor with multiple sclerosis, enrolled in a pregnancy study. The input for sequencing was CD8+ T cells from peripheral blood mononuclear cells, taken in the third trimester of pregnancy. The V gene is TRBV5-1, the J gene TRBJ2-7, with TRBD2 matching 9 bases. CDR3 in DNA: TGCGCCAGCAGCTTGGTTGATCGTTCTATAGCGGGAGAATTGGGCGAGCAGTACTTC. This codes for CASSLVDRSIAGELGEQYF.